One T cell receptor beta chain is described in this entry. No antigen is known for it. RNA transcripts gave rise to amplified TCR beta CDR3 regions. HTBI primers were the set used in a first-round RT-PCR of the TCR CDR3. One entry per CDR3 protein, called by TCRdb with MiXCR from the multiplex PCR reads. The sample has 500,000 to 600,000 distinct CDR3 sequences, 40% to 50% seen once. This record comes from a study of T cells in Graves' hyperthyroidism and ophthalmopathy. Reasons for excluding patients were uncontrolled infection, other autoimmune disease, pregnancy or lactation. Thyroid ultrasound and orbital computed tomography, with clinical symptoms and serum thyroxine and TRAb, informed diagnoses. Broader study findings: Most expanded thyroid clonotypes above 0.001 also appeared in blood. Ophthalmopathy, as predicted by the model, came a median roughly 6.5 months after the prediction.

The sequence derives from an adult woman with Graves' disease, either hyperthyroidism or ophthalmopathy (not recorded which). The sequencing input was peripheral blood or thyroid tissue (not recorded which).

This CDR3 is CSVEVLAERGETQYF. The DNA of the CDR3 is TGCAGCGTTGAAGTTCTTGCGGAGAGAGGAGAGACCCAGTACTTC. J is TRBJ2-5 and V is TRBV29-1; D unresolved. The V end was cut by 1 base, the J end by 4 bases, with 16 bases between. Germline V gene sequence: CDR1 SQVTM, CDR2 ANQGSEA. CDR3 size: 15 residues. Together with reference TRBV29-1 and TRBJ2-5, the CDR3 gives the full variable domain: SAVISQKPSRDICQRGTSLTIQCQVDSQVTMMFWYRQQPGQSLTLIATANQGSEATYESGFVIDKFPISRPNLTFSTLTVSNMSPEDSSIYLCSVEVLAERGETQYFGPGTRLLVL.